The 14 T cell receptor beta chains in this list originate from one sample, sequenced in a study of blood T cell repertoires in COVID-19. Only in-frame clones appear in the TCRdb table, and some are missing; sequencing was by immunoSEQ multiplex PCR. The sample has under 250,000 clones, over 70% seen once. The source material was peripheral blood. The receptors come from a woman of 80 years or more with acute or convalescent COVID-19.

This clone was seen just once. The chain combines TRBV27 with TRBJ2-3; TRBD1 is a possible D gene (5 bases). The CDR3 loop spans 15 amino acids. V was clipped by 8 bases and J by 0 bases, with 15 bases between them. Germline V lookup: CDR1 MNHEY, CDR2 SMNVEV (reference sequence). CDR3 DNA: TGTGCCAGCGGGCTTAGGGGATCTAGCACAGATACGCAGTATTTT. Amino acids: CASGLRGSSTDTQYF.

This chain uses TRBV6-1 with TRBJ1-2; 9 nucleotides align to TRBD1. V shed 3 bases, J shed 2 bases, and the junction held 7 bases outside the gene matches. Germline V gene data show CDR1 as MNHNS and CDR2 as SASEGT. This CDR3 has 16 residues. The CDR3 is CASSDGTGQGNYGYTF. CDR3 coding DNA: TGTGCCAGCAGTGACGGAACGGGACAGGGAAACTATGGCTACACCTTC.

This clone was detected many times. The chain joins TRBV7-9 to TRBJ1-1, with D perhaps TRBD1 (6 bases). Germline V gives CDR1 SEHNR, CDR2 FQNEAQ (reference sequence). The V and J ends lost 5 bases and 4 bases respectively, with 11 bases between them. The CDR3 totals 13 residues. For the CDR3, the DNA is TGTGCCAGCAGCCTACAGGGAAGCACTGAAGCTTTCTTT. Translating it yields CASSLQGSTEAFF. The full variable domain, rest sourced from reference TRBV7-9 and TRBJ1-1, is DTGVSQNPRHKITKRGQNVTFRCDPISEHNRLYWYRQTLGQGPEFLTYFQNEAQLEKSRLLSDRFSAERPKGSFSTLEIQRTEQGDSAMYLCASSLQGSTEAFFGQGTRLTVV.

There are a few counts of this clone. The chain is built from TRBV27 and TRBJ1-5; D perhaps matches TRBD1 (5 bases). The CDR3 runs 14 residues. With 5 bases removed from V and 0 bases from J, the gap between germline ends came to 8 bases. Germline lookup yields CDR1 MNHEY and CDR2 SMNVEV (reference sequence). The CDR3 reads CASSPGLSNQPQHF. Written as DNA, the CDR3 is TGTGCCAGCAGTCCAGGGCTTAGCAATCAGCCCCAGCATTTT.

V is TRBV9 and J is TRBJ2-7; D not certain. Trimming stripped 0 bases from V and 0 bases from J, with 13 bases between. The CDR3 spans 16 residues. Germline assignment: CDR1 SGDLS and CDR2 YYNGEE. The CDR3 loop reads CASSVDSQVSSYEQYF. In DNA, the CDR3 is TGTGCCAGCAGCGTAGATTCCCAGGTGAGCTCCTACGAGCAGTACTTC.

V and J are TRBV3-1 (or the pseudogene TRBV3-2) and TRBJ2-5, with TRBD1 matching over 8 bases. Germline V gene sequence: CDR1 LGHDT, CDR2 YNNKEL (reference sequence). The CDR3 length is 14 residues. V trimming: 3 bases; J trimming: 4 bases; junction bases outside the gene matches: 4. CDR3 residues: CASSHQGAAETQYF. In nucleotides, the CDR3 is TGTGCCAGCAGCCACCAGGGGGCGGCAGAGACCCAGTACTTC.

The chain combines TRBV18 with TRBJ1-2, with TRBD1 as a possible D gene (5 bases). Germline V gene sequence: CDR1 KGHSH, CDR2 LQKENI. There are 17 residues in the CDR3. V was shortened by 0 bases and J by 4 bases, with 18 bases between the two germline ends. CDR3 protein: CASSPPGGGPRGYGYTF. The CDR3 coding sequence is TGTGCCAGCTCACCACCGGGGGGAGGGCCTCGCGGCTATGGCTACACCTTC.

V usage is TRBV7-9 and J usage is TRBJ2-2, with D perhaps TRBD1 (6 bases). Trimming removed 5 bases from V and 5 bases from J, with 15 bases in between. The CDR3 is 15 residues long. Per germline, CDR1 SEHNR and CDR2 FQNEAQ (reference sequence). The CDR3 DNA sequence: TGTGCCAGCAGCCCAAACAGGGTTGAAACCGGGGAGCTGTTTTTT. Residues: CASSPNRVETGELFF.

The rearrangement links TRBV29-1 to TRBJ1-2; maybe TRBD1 (6 bases). There are 11 residues in the CDR3. Germline-derived CDR1 and CDR2 are SQVTM and ANQGSEA. The V end was cut by 4 bases, the J end by 7 bases, with 10 bases between. The CDR3 protein is CSVGDTSGYTF. In nucleotides, the CDR3 is TGCAGCGTTGGGGACACCTCTGGCTACACCTTC.

The CDR3 DNA is TGTGCCAGCAGCCTGGGGCAGGAATTCTCCTACGAGCAGTACTTC. Translated: CASSLGQEFSYEQYF. The V call is TRBV5-6, the J call TRBJ2-7; perhaps TRBD1 as D (5 bases). The germline V gene has CDR1 SGHDT and CDR2 YYEEEE. The CDR3 contains 15 residues. Trimming left V 4 bases short and J 0 bases short, with 14 bases between.

This clone occurred a few times. CDR3 DNA: TGCGCCAGCAGCTTGGCCCGGGTAGCGGGAGGGCCGGGCGAGCAGTACTTC. This encodes CASSLARVAGGPGEQYF. This chain joins TRBV5-1 and TRBJ2-7, with TRBD2 matching 11 bases. The CDR3 is made up of 17 amino acids. The V segment lost 0 bases and the J segment 6 bases; nucleotides outside the gene matches: 11. Germline-derived CDR1 and CDR2 are SGHRS and YFSETQ.

The CDR3 DNA reads TGTGCCAGCAGCGCCGAGGGGGACAGGGTCTGTCAGCCCCAGCATTTT. Translated: CASSAEGDRVCQPQHF. The rearrangement joins TRBV7-7 to TRBJ1-5; 9 nucleotides line up with TRBD1. After removal of 5 bases from V and 6 bases from J, the junction contained 11 bases not matched to a gene. The CDR3 runs to 16 residues. Per the germline V gene, CDR1 is SSHAT and CDR2 is FNYEAQ (reference sequence). Based on the CDR3 plus reference TRBV7-7 and TRBJ1-5, the full variable domain is GAGVSQSPRYKVTKRGQDVTLRCDPISSHATLYWYQQALGQGPEFLTYFNYEAQPDKSGLPSDRFSAERPEGSISTLTIQRTEQRDSAMYRCASSAEGDRVCQPQHFGDGTRLSIL.

The rearrangement uses TRBV29-1 and TRBJ1-2, with 8 nucleotides matching TRBD1. The CDR3 has 15 amino acids. Looked up from germline, CDR1 is SQVTM and CDR2 is ANQGSEA. Trimming removed 1 base from V and 8 bases from J; junction bases left unmatched: 12. This CDR3 is CSVEAKGRGREGYTF. For the CDR3, the DNA is TGCAGCGTTGAAGCTAAAGGCAGGGGGCGGGAGGGCTACACCTTC.

The rearrangement joins TRBV14 to TRBJ1-3; 10 nucleotides agree with TRBD1. V dropped 4 bases and J dropped 9; count of bases not matched to a gene: 3. The CDR3 consists of 13 residues. Germline assignment: CDR1 SGHDN and CDR2 FVKESK. The CDR3, as DNA: TGTGCCAGCAGCCCTCGGACAGGGGGCACCATATATTTT. Its protein is CASSPRTGGTIYF.